The rows below give T cell receptor beta chains drawn from one sample of a study of blood T cell repertoires in COVID-19. Assay used: immunoSEQ multiplex PCR; TCRdb lists only in-frame clones, some missing. This table holds about 80,000 clones, over 70% found once. The sequenced material came from peripheral blood. The receptors stem from a human donor in a cohort sampled during active COVID-19. CDR3s include the opening cysteine and the closing phenylalanine or tryptophan. Fields, in order: D gene, V gene, J gene, clone size, CDR3 protein, CDR3 DNA. The D gene is left open where the match is weak. Rows give clone size only sometimes, using once, few, many, or a class for an expanded clone.

d_gene: TRBD2
v_gene: TRBV4-1
j_gene: TRBJ2-6
abundance: once
CDR3aa: CASSQELAGVLSGANVLTF
CDR3nt: TGCGCCAGCAGCCAAGAACTAGCGGGGGTCCTCTCTGGGGCCAACGTCCTGACTTTC

d_gene: NA
v_gene: TRBV5-1
j_gene: TRBJ1-1
abundance: few
CDR3aa: CASSFGGSGTEAFF
CDR3nt: TGCGCCAGCAGCTTCGGGGGATCGGGCACTGAAGCTTTCTTT

d_gene: NA
v_gene: TRBV28
j_gene: TRBJ1-2
abundance: once
CDR3aa: CASRLIAAYGYTF
CDR3nt: TGTGCCAGCAGGTTAATAGCCGCATATGGCTACACCTTC

d_gene: TRBD1
v_gene: TRBV5-8
j_gene: TRBJ2-7
abundance: once
CDR3aa: CASDRGLSYSYEQYF
CDR3nt: TGTGCCAGTGACAGGGGGCTTTCATACTCCTACGAGCAGTACTTC

d_gene: NA
v_gene: TRBV10-2
j_gene: TRBJ2-7
abundance: NA
CDR3aa: CASMGQSTYEQYF
CDR3nt: TGCGCCAGCATGGGACAATCTACCTACGAGCAGTACTTC

d_gene: NA
v_gene: TRBV7-8
j_gene: TRBJ1-5
abundance: many
CDR3aa: CASTAGRRPQHF
CDR3nt: TGTGCCAGCACCGCGGGGAGGCGGCCCCAGCATTTT

d_gene: NA
v_gene: TRBV7-9
j_gene: TRBJ2-7
abundance: NA
CDR3aa: CASSSVSYEQYF
CDR3nt: TGTGCCAGCAGCTCGGTCTCCTACGAGCAGTACTTC

d_gene: TRBD1
v_gene: TRBV24-1
j_gene: TRBJ2-2
abundance: NA
CDR3aa: CATSDPSRDRETNTGELFF
CDR3nt: TGTGCCACCAGTGACCCGTCCCGGGACAGGGAAACGAACACCGGGGAGCTGTTTTTT

d_gene: NA
v_gene: TRBV7-9
j_gene: TRBJ1-1
abundance: few
CDR3aa: CAGMRDHTEAFF
CDR3nt: TGTGCCGGGATGCGGGACCACACTGAAGCTTTCTTT

d_gene: NA
v_gene: TRBV29-1
j_gene: TRBJ1-1
abundance: once
CDR3aa: CSVKAGTEAFF
CDR3nt: TGCAGCGTTAAAGCCGGGACTGAAGCTTTCTTT

d_gene: NA
v_gene: TRBV28
j_gene: TRBJ1-1
abundance: NA
CDR3aa: CASSTIMTGTNTEAFF
CDR3nt: TGTGCCAGCAGTACTATTATGACAGGAACGAACACTGAAGCTTTCTTT

d_gene: TRBD2
v_gene: TRBV7-2
j_gene: TRBJ2-1
abundance: NA
CDR3aa: CASSLGGLAIQFF
CDR3nt: TGTGCCAGCAGCTTAGGGGGACTAGCTATACAGTTCTTC

d_gene: NA
v_gene: TRBV7-3
j_gene: TRBJ1-1
abundance: NA
CDR3aa: CATGEGVNTEAFF
CDR3nt: TGTGCCACCGGGGAGGGAGTGAACACTGAAGCTTTCTTT

d_gene: TRBD1
v_gene: TRBV19
j_gene: TRBJ1-6
abundance: NA
CDR3aa: CASSIWGSGTANSPLHF
CDR3nt: TGTGCCAGTAGTATTTGGGGATCCGGGACAGCCAATTCACCCCTCCACTTT

d_gene: NA
v_gene: TRBV3-1/TRBV3-2
j_gene: TRBJ1-5
abundance: NA
CDR3aa: CASSQDGFRRGVGNQPQHF
CDR3nt: TGTGCCAGCAGCCAAGATGGGTTCCGTCGGGGAGTCGGCAATCAGCCCCAGCATTTT

d_gene: TRBD1
v_gene: TRBV4-3
j_gene: TRBJ2-2
abundance: NA
CDR3aa: CASSQGTGAGGELFF
CDR3nt: TGCGCCAGCAGCCAAGGGACAGGGGCGGGCGGGGAGCTGTTTTTT

d_gene: TRBD1
v_gene: TRBV5-6
j_gene: TRBJ2-3
abundance: many
CDR3aa: CASSLDRGWQTSTDTQYF
CDR3nt: TGTGCCAGCAGCTTGGACAGGGGATGGCAAACTAGCACAGATACGCAGTATTTT

d_gene: NA
v_gene: TRBV7-3
j_gene: TRBJ2-2
abundance: many
CDR3aa: CASSSHQVGNTGELFF
CDR3nt: TGTGCCAGCAGCTCCCACCAGGTGGGGAACACCGGGGAGCTGTTTTTT

d_gene: TRBD1
v_gene: TRBV27
j_gene: TRBJ2-7
abundance: once
CDR3aa: CASSLNRGDPEQYF
CDR3nt: TGTGCCAGCAGTTTGAACAGGGGCGATCCCGAGCAGTACTTC

d_gene: TRBD1
v_gene: TRBV7-2
j_gene: TRBJ2-7
abundance: NA
CDR3aa: CASSLVAGTGGYEQYF
CDR3nt: TGTGCCAGCAGCTTAGTCGCCGGGACAGGGGGCTACGAGCAGTACTTC

d_gene: NA
v_gene: TRBV2
j_gene: TRBJ1-2
abundance: NA
CDR3aa: CASILGGYGYTF
CDR3nt: TGTGCCAGCATTCTAGGGGGCTATGGCTACACCTTC

d_gene: NA
v_gene: TRBV29-1
j_gene: TRBJ2-1
abundance: NA
CDR3aa: CSAQSGWVYNEQFF
CDR3nt: TGCAGCGCTCAATCAGGGTGGGTATACAATGAGCAGTTCTTC

d_gene: NA
v_gene: TRBV10-3
j_gene: TRBJ2-2
abundance: NA
CDR3aa: CAISEPQAQSFGELFF
CDR3nt: TGTGCCATCAGTGAGCCCCAGGCGCAGTCTTTCGGGGAGCTGTTTTTT

d_gene: NA
v_gene: TRBV10-3
j_gene: TRBJ2-2
abundance: NA
CDR3aa: CAISETGSNTGELFF
CDR3nt: TGTGCCATCAGTGAGACAGGGTCGAACACCGGGGAGCTGTTTTTT

d_gene: TRBD1
v_gene: TRBV2
j_gene: TRBJ1-1
abundance: NA
CDR3aa: CASTIQGLNTEAFF
CDR3nt: TGTGCCAGCACCATACAGGGGTTGAACACTGAAGCTTTCTTT

d_gene: TRBD1
v_gene: TRBV6-5
j_gene: TRBJ2-1
abundance: NA
CDR3aa: CASRDSGTGLGEQFF
CDR3nt: TGTGCCAGCAGAGATTCCGGGACAGGGTTGGGTGAGCAGTTCTTC

d_gene: NA
v_gene: TRBV19
j_gene: TRBJ1-1
abundance: NA
CDR3aa: CASSFQVNTEAFF
CDR3nt: TGTGCCAGCAGCTTCCAGGTGAACACTGAAGCTTTCTTT

d_gene: NA
v_gene: TRBV28
j_gene: TRBJ1-1
abundance: NA
CDR3aa: CAIGRRTEAFF
CDR3nt: TGTGCCATAGGCAGGCGCACTGAAGCTTTCTTT

d_gene: NA
v_gene: TRBV6-5
j_gene: TRBJ2-2
abundance: NA
CDR3aa: CASSYSILGGELFF
CDR3nt: TGTGCCAGCAGTTACTCGATACTTGGCGGGGAGCTGTTTTTT

d_gene: NA
v_gene: TRBV5-1
j_gene: TRBJ2-1
abundance: NA
CDR3aa: CASSLALGGLNEQFF
CDR3nt: TGCGCCAGCAGCTTGGCCTTGGGGGGTCTCAATGAGCAGTTCTTC

d_gene: NA
v_gene: TRBV6-4
j_gene: TRBJ2-1
abundance: once
CDR3aa: CASSEDRGNEQFF
CDR3nt: TGTGCCAGCAGTGAAGACAGAGGCAATGAGCAGTTCTTC

d_gene: TRBD1
v_gene: TRBV5-1
j_gene: TRBJ1-2
abundance: NA
CDR3aa: CASSLFRDRIYGYTF
CDR3nt: TGCGCCAGCAGCTTGTTCCGGGACAGGATTTATGGCTACACCTTC

d_gene: TRBD1
v_gene: TRBV6-2/TRBV6-3
j_gene: TRBJ1-1
abundance: NA
CDR3aa: CASRPTGGLGTEAFF
CDR3nt: TGTGCCAGCAGACCTACAGGGGGCCTAGGAACTGAAGCTTTCTTT

d_gene: NA
v_gene: TRBV3-1/TRBV3-2
j_gene: TRBJ2-5
abundance: NA
CDR3aa: CASSPRLGPETQYF
CDR3nt: TGTGCCAGCAGCCCCAGACTGGGGCCAGAGACCCAGTACTTC

d_gene: NA
v_gene: TRBV7-2
j_gene: TRBJ2-6
abundance: NA
CDR3aa: CASSSLGGSGANVLTF
CDR3nt: TGTGCCAGCAGCTCCCTCGGAGGCTCTGGGGCCAACGTCCTGACTTTC

d_gene: TRBD2
v_gene: TRBV7-9
j_gene: TRBJ2-5
abundance: NA
CDR3aa: CASSPRPGGTSQETQYF
CDR3nt: TGTGCCAGCAGCCCCCGCCCCGGGGGGACTAGTCAAGAGACCCAGTACTTC

d_gene: TRBD1
v_gene: TRBV3-1/TRBV3-2
j_gene: TRBJ1-5
abundance: NA
CDR3aa: CASSDGTGDSNQPQHF
CDR3nt: TGTGCCAGCAGCGACGGGACAGGGGACAGCAATCAGCCCCAGCATTTT

d_gene: NA
v_gene: TRBV7-9
j_gene: TRBJ2-5
abundance: NA
CDR3aa: CASSSSSEAQETQYF
CDR3nt: TGTGCCAGCAGCAGCTCCTCGGAGGCCCAGGAGACCCAGTACTTC

d_gene: TRBD2
v_gene: TRBV3-1/TRBV3-2
j_gene: TRBJ2-3
abundance: NA
CDR3aa: CASSPASGGRNTQYF
CDR3nt: TGTGCCAGCAGCCCCGCTAGCGGGGGGAGGAATACGCAGTATTTT

d_gene: NA
v_gene: TRBV28
j_gene: TRBJ1-2
abundance: NA
CDR3aa: CASSSPRGWGYTF
CDR3nt: TGTGCCAGCAGTTCCCCCAGGGGTTGGGGCTACACCTTC

d_gene: NA
v_gene: TRBV7-9
j_gene: TRBJ2-7
abundance: NA
CDR3aa: CASSPPTAASYEQYF
CDR3nt: TGTGCCAGCAGCCCCCCGACAGCCGCCTCCTACGAGCAGTACTTC

d_gene: NA
v_gene: TRBV4-2
j_gene: TRBJ2-4
abundance: NA
CDR3aa: CASSLTRGGSVDIQYF
CDR3nt: TGTGCCAGCAGCCTCACCCGCGGGGGCTCGGTAGACATTCAGTACTTC